The 21 T cell receptor beta chains below come from one sample, sequenced in a study of multiple sclerosis patients with progressive multifocal leukoencephalopathy. Using immunoSEQ multiplex PCR, the repertoire was profiled, and TCRdb retains in-frame clones only, with some absent. The repertoire holds tens of thousands of clones, with 90% as singletons. Noted time point: approximately twelve months of natalizumab therapy. The sample here was PBMCs, taken from a patient treated with natalizumab. These receptors came from a human donor with multiple sclerosis.

This rearrangement joins TRBV5-1 to TRBJ1-2, with 8 bases that match TRBD1. The germline CDR1 and CDR2 sequences are SGHRS and YFSETQ. V lost 8 bases and J lost 4; bases outside the gene matches: 7. The CDR3 length is 13 residues. The CDR3 nucleotides read TGCGCCAGTGACCGGACAGGGTCCTATGGCTACACCTTC. It translates to CASDRTGSYGYTF. Full variable domain (outside the CDR3, taken from reference TRBV5-1 and TRBJ1-2): KAGVTQTPRYLIKTRGQQVTLSCSPISGHRSVSWYQQTPGQGLQFLFEYFSETQRNKGNFPGRFSGRQFSNSRSEMNVSTLELGDSALYLCASDRTGSYGYTFGSGTRLTVV.

This clone is a singleton in its sample. The chain employs TRBV27 and TRBJ1-3; the D is unclear. The CDR3 is 14 amino acids. Trimming cost V 5 bases and J 2 bases, with 10 bases left between them. The germline V gene encodes CDR1 MNHEY and CDR2 SMNVEV (reference sequence). The CDR3 DNA reads TGTGCCAGCAGTCCCTTAAGCCCTGGAAACACCATATATTTT. It codes for CASSPLSPGNTIYF.

The chain carries TRBV19 and TRBJ2-2, with D maybe TRBD1 (6 bases). Trimming took 5 bases from V and 6 from J, leaving 25 bases between them. Germline V CDR1 and CDR2: LNHDA, SQIVND (reference sequence). There are 18 residues in the CDR3. The CDR3 loop reads CASSPPGLDSLRSGELFF. DNA of the CDR3: TGTGCCAGTAGTCCCCCTGGCCTGGACAGCTTGCGATCCGGGGAGCTGTTTTTT.

The rearrangement uses TRBV4-2 and TRBJ2-5; either TRBD1 or TRBD2 may fit D (6 bases each). V dropped 0 bases and J dropped 5 bases, with 25 bases sitting between them. This CDR3 contains 19 residues. Germline V gene sequence: CDR1 LGHNA, CDR2 YNFKEQ. The CDR3 DNA is TGTGCCAGCAGCCAAGATTGGGGGGCAGGTGGAGGAGTAGGGGAGACCCAGTACTTC. Amino acids: CASSQDWGAGGGVGETQYF.

This chain connects TRBV7-8 to TRBJ2-7; no firm D call. Germline values: CDR1 SGHVS, CDR2 FQNEAQ. The V and J ends lost 5 bases and 1 base respectively, with 3 bases between them. CDR3 length equals 11 residues. The CDR3 DNA follows: TGTGCCAGCAGCGAATCCTACGAGCAGTACTTC. This encodes CASSESYEQYF. The variable domain in full, with the rest retrieved from reference TRBV7-8 and TRBJ2-7, is GAGVSQSPRYKVAKRGQDVALRCDPISGHVSLFWYQQALGQGPEFLTYFQNEAQLDKSGLPSDRFFAERPEGSVSTLKIQRTQQEDSAVYLCASSESYEQYFGPGTRLTVT.

The rearrangement joins TRBV2 to TRBJ1-1, with a tentative D call TRBD1 (6 bases). Per the germline V gene, CDR1 is SNHLY and CDR2 is FYNNEI. V gave up 0 bases and J gave up 5 bases, with 16 bases separating them. The CDR3 totals 16 residues. The CDR3 sequence: CASSEAGTGLGTEAFF. The DNA for the CDR3 is TGTGCCAGCAGTGAAGCGGGAACAGGGCTTGGGACTGAAGCTTTCTTT.

The chain combines TRBV4-1 with TRBJ1-5, with D maybe TRBD1 (5 bases). From germline, CDR1 is MGHRA and CDR2 YSYEKL. CDR3 size: 13 residues. The ends were cut back, 3 bases at V and 6 bases at J, with 9 bases in the middle. The CDR3 nucleotides read TGCGCCAGCAGCCAGAGGGGTAGTCAGCCCCAGCATTTT. Translating it yields CASSQRGSQPQHF.

The gene calls are TRBV15 and TRBJ1-3, with unresolved D. The length of the CDR3 is 14 residues. Trimming removed 0 bases at V and 3 bases at J, with 6 bases between. The germline gives CDR1 LNHNV, CDR2 YYDKDF (reference sequence). The DNA for the CDR3 is TGTGCCACCAGCAGAGAAGGGTTTGGAAACACCATATATTTT. It yields the protein CATSREGFGNTIYF.

J is TRBJ1-2 and V is TRBV28; D not certain. The germline gives CDR1 MDHEN, CDR2 SYDVKM. CDR3 size: 17 residues. Trimming shortened V by 2 bases and J by 0 bases, and 16 bases separated the two germline ends. CDR3 in amino acids: CASSLRIGETTNYGYTF. CDR3 DNA sequence: TGTGCCAGCAGTTTACGTATCGGGGAAACTACTAACTATGGCTACACCTTC.

The rearrangement links TRBV5-6 to TRBJ2-2; D is undetermined. Germline-derived CDR1 and CDR2 are SGHDT and YYEEEE. The CDR3 extends over 18 amino acids. The V end lost 7 bases, the J end lost 0 bases, and 22 bases lay between the germline ends. The CDR3 bases are TGTGCCAGCCAAAAAACCCAAGCAAGGGTGACGAACACCGGGGAGCTGTTTTTT. It codes for CASQKTQARVTNTGELFF. The full variable domain, with the rest looked up from reference TRBV5-6 and TRBJ2-2, is DAGVTQSPTHLIKTRGQQVTLRCSPKSGHDTVSWYQQALGQGPQFIFQYYEEEERQRGNFPDRFSGHQFPNYSSELNVNALLLGDSALYLCASQKTQARVTNTGELFFGEGSRLTVL.

This chain connects TRBV5-6 to TRBJ2-5; D might be TRBD1 or TRBD2, each matching 5 bases. Germline values: CDR1 SGHDT, CDR2 YYEEEE. Trimming pared 2 bases from V and 4 bases from J, leaving 9 bases between. There are 13 residues in the CDR3. In DNA form, the CDR3 reads TGTGCCAGCAGCTTCGCAGGGAGAGAGACCCAGTACTTC. Amino acid sequence: CASSFAGRETQYF.

V usage is TRBV5-6 and J usage is TRBJ2-7, with D hard to call. The germline V and J ends were trimmed by 2 bases and 1 base, with 10 bases remaining between them. CDR1 and CDR2 (germline): SGHDT, YYEEEE. This CDR3 region has 14 residues. CDR3 nucleotides: TGTGCCAGCAGCTTAAGCTGGTCTTCCTACGAGCAGTACTTC. Translation gives CASSLSWSSYEQYF. The whole variable domain, remainder taken from reference TRBV5-6 and TRBJ2-7, is DAGVTQSPTHLIKTRGQQVTLRCSPKSGHDTVSWYQQALGQGPQFIFQYYEEEERQRGNFPDRFSGHQFPNYSSELNVNALLLGDSALYLCASSLSWSSYEQYFGPGTRLTVT.

V usage is TRBV7-6 and J usage is TRBJ2-1; TRBD2 agrees at 12 bases. The length of the CDR3 is 16 residues. The junction had 8 bases not matched to a gene; V was cut back by 4 bases and J by 7 bases. The germline V gene encodes CDR1 SGHVS and CDR2 FNYEAQ. The CDR3 DNA follows: TGTGCCAGCAGCTCTAAGGGACTAGCGGGTCGGAATGAGCAGTTCTTC. Residues: CASSSKGLAGRNEQFF.

The chain couples TRBV7-2 to TRBJ1-2; TRBD1 aligns across 9 bases. Germline V gene data show CDR1 as SGHTA and CDR2 as FQGNSA. V trimming: 3 bases; J trimming: 4 bases; junction bases outside the gene matches: 9. The CDR3 covers 16 residues. In nucleotides, the CDR3 is TGTGCCAGCAGCTTTCCGGGACAGGGCTCCGGCTATGGCTACACCTTC. This gives the protein CASSFPGQGSGYGYTF. Combining the CDR3 with reference TRBV7-2 and TRBJ1-2 gives the whole variable domain GAGVSQSPSNKVTEKGKDVELRCDPISGHTALYWYRQSLGQGLEFLIYFQGNSAPDKSGLPSDRFSAERTGGSVSTLTIQRTQQEDSAVYLCASSFPGQGSGYGYTFGSGTRLTVV.

The chain links TRBV23-1 to TRBJ1-5; no firm D call. TRBV23-1 is reported as an ORF; its role is uncertain. Trimming removed 1 base at V and 1 base at J, with 8 bases between. The CDR3 consists of 15 residues. Written as DNA, the CDR3 is TGCGCCAGCAGTCAATTCCGTAGGAGCAATCAGCCCCAGCATTTT. The encoded protein is CASSQFRRSNQPQHF.

The rearrangement joins TRBV28 to TRBJ2-2, with D perhaps TRBD1 or TRBD2 (6 bases each). Per germline, CDR1 MDHEN and CDR2 SYDVKM. V was pared by 6 bases and J by 7 bases, with 15 bases between. CDR3 length equals 14 residues. The CDR3 is CASRTRGQNGELFF. Written as DNA, the CDR3 is TGTGCCAGCAGGACCCGGGGGCAAAACGGGGAGCTGTTTTTT.

J is TRBJ2-7 and V is TRBV27; tentatively, D is TRBD1 or TRBD2 (5 bases each). The CDR3 runs 16 residues. V dropped 5 bases and J dropped 1 base, with 18 bases sitting between them. In germline, CDR1 is MNHEY, CDR2 SMNVEV (reference sequence). The DNA of the CDR3 is TGTGCCAGCAGTCACGGGGCCGACATCCCTTCCTACGAGCAGTACTTC. It codes for CASSHGADIPSYEQYF.

V gene TRBV27 combines with J gene TRBJ2-7, with 7 bases that match TRBD1. V dropped 8 bases and J dropped 5; count of bases not matched to a gene: 15. This CDR3 is built from 15 residues. Germline V lookup: CDR1 MNHEY, CDR2 SMNVEV (reference sequence). CDR3 protein: CASSQGVWPSHEQYF. The CDR3 DNA reads as TGTGCCAGCTCCCAGGGGGTATGGCCATCGCACGAGCAGTACTTC.

The chain couples TRBV7-9 to TRBJ1-2; the D is unclear. Deletions cut 5 bases from V and 0 bases from J, with 7 bases between. This CDR3 is built from 13 residues. Per the germline V gene, CDR1 is SEHNR and CDR2 is FQNEAQ (reference sequence). The CDR3, as DNA: TGTGCCAGCAGCCCCCCAACTAACTATGGCTACACCTTC. It encodes CASSPPTNYGYTF.

Of note for this clone: Other nucleotide sequences from this sample produce the same CDR3. The chain has TRBV19 and TRBJ1-1, with 9 bases lining up with TRBD1. CDR3 size: 15 residues. Trimming took 5 bases from V and 0 from J; bases not matched to a gene: 4. Germline values: CDR1 LNHDA, CDR2 SQIVND (reference sequence). DNA of the CDR3: TGTGCCAGTAGTGGCACAGGGGGCATGAACACTGAAGCTTTCTTT. Its translation is CASSGTGGMNTEAFF.

This chain links TRBV18 with TRBJ1-2, with unresolved D. The CDR3 sequence is 15 residues long. Trimming took off 1 base at V and 5 bases at J, with 14 bases between the two ends. Germline CDR1 KGHSH, CDR2 LQKENI. The DNA of the CDR3 is TGTGCCAGCTCACCACTGCAGGCCCCTCAGTATGGCTACACCTTC. Translating it yields CASSPLQAPQYGYTF.